This T cell receptor (beta chain) was identified during a study of regulatory T cells in long-lasting Graves disease. iRepertoire HTBI primers and Arm-PCR of CDR3 regions built TCR beta libraries. One entry per CDR3 protein results from TCRdb running MiXCR on the multiplex PCR reads. Counted here are nearly 350,000 distinct CDR3 sequences, around a fifth occurring once; the ten biggest clones make up less than 35%. Sample time point: persistent/refractory GD, antithyroid drugs over 5 years with positive TRAb. RNA from PBMCs was the source of the TCR library. Graves' disease diagnosis was established per American Thyroid Association guidelines. Recruitment took place at an endocrinology department in Xi'an, China. This clonotype occurred many times. Antigen specificity is unknown. This CDR3 region has 14 residues. V dropped 3 bases and J dropped 2 bases, with 13 bases sitting between them. Germline loops: CDR1 GTSNPN, CDR2 SVGIG (reference sequence).

Study results and limitations: Favoring TRBV28, TRBJ1-2 and TRBJ2-5 was a feature seen in persistent disease.

The TCR sequence derives from a female donor with Graves disease. This chain connects TRBV30 to TRBJ1-2; D is ambiguous. The starting material was peripheral blood mononuclear cells (PBMCs), obtained when the disease was refractory, from a patient treated with antithyroid drugs. CDR3 region: CAWRLPGINYGYTF. Here the CDR3 DNA reads TGTGCCTGGAGATTGCCCGGGATCAACTATGGCTACACCTTC.